Reported below is one T cell receptor (beta chain). Germline CDR1 MNHEY, CDR2 SVGAGI. V lost 0 bases and J lost 3, with 5 bases in between. The CDR3 is 13 residues long. RNA transcripts were the template for amplifying TCR beta CDR3 regions. HTBI primers were used for first-round RT-PCR of the TCR CDR3. TCRdb re-called the multiplex PCR reads through MiXCR, storing one row per CDR3 protein. The data show roughly 710,000 distinct CDR3 sequences, with about 35% seen just once and roughly 30% held by the top ten. These data are taken from a study of T cells in Graves' hyperthyroidism and ophthalmopathy. Overall study context: Before treatment of any kind, peripheral blood was taken at initial diagnosis.

The sequenced sample was blood. This TCR was sampled from a woman in her thirties or forties with Graves' hyperthyroidism. The rearrangement joins TRBV6-5 to TRBJ1-2; no firm D call. The CDR3 DNA sequence: TGTGCCAGCAGTTACTCGATCCACTATGGCTACACCTTC. This translates into CASSYSIHYGYTF.